This T cell receptor (beta chain) stems from a study of CD8+ T cells in alopecia areata. Study overall: Treated individuals took tofacitinib by mouth, 5 to 10 mg twice daily.

Findings of the study overall: Clonality was higher in lesional than normal scalp, especially in alopecia totalis/universalis. Against the mouse data, patients shared TCRs less clearly, possibly for HLA reasons.

The CDR3 runs to 14 residues. Trimming removed 2 bases from V and 4 bases from J, with 12 bases in between. The germline V gene has CDR1 ENHRY and CDR2 SYGVKD. The sample's treatment: oral pan-JAK inhibitor, 5-10 mg twice daily. The investigators collected lesional scalp punch biopsies and peripheral blood from alopecia areata patients. cDNA reverse transcribed from extracted RNA served as the sequencing template. Assay: immunoSEQ multiplex PCR; the TCRdb copy retains only in-frame clones and omits some. The repertoire holds about 300,000 clones, with 55% to 70% as singletons. This clone was picked up one time. Its specificity is not known.

This sample comprised CD4+ T cells sorted from blood, obtained at week 24, from a patient treated with tofacitinib. The genes are TRBV10-3 and TRBJ2-7, with D perhaps TRBD1 (6 bases). This clonotype was sampled from a human donor with alopecia areata. The CDR3 is CAISEPGQHYEQYF. DNA for the CDR3: TGTGCCATCAGTGAGCCCGGACAGCATTACGAGCAGTACTTC.